These 17 T cell receptor beta chains came from one sample sequenced in a study of CDR3 diversity in severe acne. TCRdb processed the PCR reads anew with MiXCR; each CDR3 protein has one entry. This table has almost 85,000 distinct CDR3 sequences, roughly 51% appearing once. The sequencing input was blood. The receptor source for this set is a male donor in good health, without acne.

This clonotype was seen a handful of times. The V and J genes are TRBV7-9 and TRBJ2-2; no clear D gene. The V end lost 2 bases, the J end lost 6 bases, and 7 bases lay between the germline ends. Germline CDR1 reads SEHNR; CDR2 reads FQNEAQ (reference sequence). The CDR3 sequence is 13 residues long. The CDR3 protein is CASSLTKPGELFF. In DNA form, the CDR3 reads TGTGCCAGCAGCTTAACGAAGCCCGGGGAGCTGTTTTTT.

This clonotype was detected many times. The genes are TRBV7-9 and TRBJ1-5; 7 bases agree with TRBD1. This CDR3 is built from 13 residues. The germline gives CDR1 SEHNR, CDR2 FQNEAQ (reference sequence). With 1 base clipped from V and 7 bases from J, the junction kept 1 base outside the gene matches. CDR3 sequence: CASSLGDRQPQHF. The CDR3 bases are TGTGCCAGCAGCTTAGGGGACAGACAGCCCCAGCATTTT.

The rearrangement links TRBV10-3 to TRBJ1-5, with D uncertain. Germline V gene lookup returns CDR1 ENHRY and CDR2 SYGVKD. This CDR3 has 14 residues. Trimming stripped 8 bases from V and 4 bases from J, with 15 bases between. The DNA for the CDR3 is TGTGCCATCCAAGGGCAGGACGGAAATCAGCCCCAGCATTTT. Its translation: CAIQGQDGNQPQHF.

V is TRBV20-1 and J is TRBJ1-1; no definite D call. Deletions cut 0 bases from V and 0 bases from J, with 11 bases between. Germline lookup yields CDR1 DFQATT and CDR2 SNEGSKA (reference sequence). This CDR3 contains 15 residues. CDR3 sequence (DNA): TGCAGTGCTAGAGATGGAGCGAATCTGAACACTGAAGCTTTCTTT. Encoded protein: CSARDGANLNTEAFF.

This clonotype was counted a few times. The genes are TRBV20-1 and TRBJ1-1; 9 bases fit TRBD1. The germline V gene has CDR1 DFQATT and CDR2 SNEGSKA (reference sequence). The CDR3 covers 14 residues. Trimming cost V 6 bases and J 3 bases; bases outside gene matches: 8. The CDR3, as DNA: TGCAGTGCATACCGGGACAGGGCCGACACTGAAGCTTTCTTT. Encoded protein: CSAYRDRADTEAFF.

About this clonotype itself: The conserved final phenylalanine or tryptophan is absent from the CDR3, which likely points to a read error. The chain links TRBV10-2 to TRBJ1-1; tentative D call: TRBD1 (6 bases). The V and J ends lost 5 bases and 3 bases respectively, with 10 bases between them. The CDR3 loop spans 13 amino acids. Per germline, CDR1 WSHSY and CDR2 SAAADI. The CDR3 loop reads CASSPPGDTEAFL. DNA for the CDR3: TGCGCCAGCAGTCCTCCAGGGGACACTGAAGCTTTCCTT.

The rearrangement joins TRBV12-3 or TRBV12-4 to TRBJ1-2; D possibly corresponds to TRBD1 (5 bases). V gave up 6 bases and J gave up 0 bases, with 14 bases separating them. This CDR3 has 15 amino acids. The CDR3 DNA follows: TGTGCCAGCAGGGGGTGGGACGGAACTAACTATGGCTACACCTTC. Protein product: CASRGWDGTNYGYTF.

Note on this clonotype: This may arise from a read error, as a much more abundant clone is one base away. CDR3 amino acids: CSVAQGKEREQYF. CDR3 nucleotides: TGCAGCGTTGCGCAGGGCAAGGAGCGGGAGCAGTACTTC. This chain uses TRBV29-1 with TRBJ2-7, with D perhaps TRBD1 or TRBD2 (5 bases each). V lost 4 bases to trimming and J lost 7 bases, with 17 bases between them. The germline V gene has CDR1 SQVTM and CDR2 ANQGSEA. CDR3 length: 13 residues.

Turning to this clonotype: Germline and junction disagree at one end, which may indicate a read error. The chain is built from TRBV6-2 or TRBV6-3 and TRBJ2-5, with 10 bases lining up with TRBD2. This CDR3 is 14 amino acids long. Germline V gene sequence: CDR1 MNHEY, CDR2 SVGEGT. CDR3 in DNA: TGTGCCAGCAGTTTTCCAGCGGGAGGGGAGACCCTGTACTTC. This codes for CASSFPAGGETLYF.

This clonotype was observed many times. This chain links TRBV9 with TRBJ1-1; D is unresolved. Germline V CDR1 and CDR2: SGDLS, YYNGEE. Trimming removed 0 bases from V and 8 bases from J, with 17 bases in between. The CDR3 sequence is 15 residues long. The CDR3 here is CASSVEESLPPEAFF. The CDR3 DNA reads as TGTGCCAGCAGCGTAGAAGAATCTTTGCCTCCCGAAGCTTTCTTT.

This chain links TRBV25-1 with TRBJ1-5, with a weak D call TRBD1 (5 bases). V was pared by 11 bases and J by 4 bases, with 15 bases between. Germline loops: CDR1 MGHDK, CDR2 SYGVNS. This CDR3 spans 13 amino acids. The CDR3 region has the DNA TGTGCCTGGAGTTCGGGACCAAATCAGCCCCAGCATTTT. Its protein is CAWSSGPNQPQHF.

On this clonotype itself: Lacking the conserved final phenylalanine or tryptophan, this CDR3 likely reflects a read error. The genes are TRBV2 and TRBJ1-1; 7 nucleotides align to TRBD1. The J segment lost 7 bases and the V segment lost 6 bases, leaving 8 bases of the junction unmatched. The CDR3 is 13 residues long. The V gene's germline CDR1 is SNHLY and CDR2 FYNNEI. CDR3 in DNA: TGTGCCAGCAGCTCACAGGGGATGGGTGAAGCTTTCCTT. This translates into CASSSQGMGEAFL.

The chain has TRBV5-1 and TRBJ1-2; the D is unclear. Per the germline V gene, CDR1 is SGHRS and CDR2 is YFSETQ. V lost 4 bases and J lost 3, with 13 bases in between. The CDR3 is 14 residues long. The CDR3 DNA is TGCGCCAGCAGCCCGGACGGGCAGGACTATGGCTACACCTTC. It codes for CASSPDGQDYGYTF.

Notes on this clonotype: The junction shows a germline mismatch at one end, possibly a read error. This chain uses TRBV7-3 with TRBJ1-2, with TRBD1 as a possible D gene (6 bases). There are 13 residues in the CDR3. Germline CDR1 and CDR2: SGHTA and FQGTGA. The CDR3 sequence: CANSQLGGGGYTF. As DNA, the CDR3 is TGTGCCAACAGCCAATTGGGGGGCGGGGGCTACACCTTC. Full variable domain (remainder filled in from reference TRBV7-3 and TRBJ1-2): GAGVSQTPSNKVTEKGKYVELRCDPISGHTALYWYRQSLGQGPEFLIYFQGTGAADDSGLPNDRFFAVRPEGSVSTLKIQRTERGDSAVYLCANSQLGGGGYTFGSGTRLTVV.

The V gene is TRBV12-3 or TRBV12-4, the J gene TRBJ2-2; D unresolved. The ends were cut back, 3 bases at V and 3 bases at J, with 5 bases in the middle. The CDR3 covers 13 residues. The CDR3 sequence is CASSFLDTGELFF. CDR3 nucleotide sequence: TGTGCCAGCAGTTTTTTGGACACCGGGGAGCTGTTTTTT.

This chain links TRBV15 with TRBJ2-7; 10 bases map to TRBD2. The trim removed 0 bases at V and 0 bases at J, leaving 5 bases unmatched. This CDR3 region has 17 residues. Germline V gene sequence: CDR1 LNHNV, CDR2 YYDKDF (reference sequence). CDR3 nucleotide sequence: TGTGCCACCAGCAGAGAAGGCCCTAGCGGGAGCTCCTACGAGCAGTACTTC. Encoded protein: CATSREGPSGSSYEQYF.

This clonotype was detected ten times or more. The V gene is TRBV19, the J gene TRBJ2-2; perhaps TRBD2 as D (7 bases). V dropped 7 bases and J dropped 5 bases, with 14 bases sitting between them. In germline, CDR1 is LNHDA, CDR2 SQIVND (reference sequence). The CDR3 is made up of 14 amino acids. CDR3 nucleotides: TGTGCCAGTAATAGGGGGGGCTGGACCGGGGAGCTGTTTTTT. Its translation is CASNRGGWTGELFF.